This T cell receptor (beta chain) was captured by sequencing in a study of identical twins. Between the trimmed V and J ends, which lost 0 bases and 4 bases, there was a span of 12 bases. CDR1 and CDR2 from the germline V gene are LGHDT and YNNKEL (reference sequence). The length of the CDR3 is 15 residues. cDNA carried unique molecular identifiers, and a universal primer site was added by template switching. TCRdb recomputed calls from the 5' RACE reads with MiXCR, one row per CDR3 protein. The data show more than 350,000 distinct CDR3 sequences, 9% to 10% seen once. This clonotype was recorded many times.

The chain has TRBV3-1 and TRBJ1-2, with a possible D match to TRBD1 (5 bases). This TCR was sampled from a woman in her fifties or sixties in good health. The sequenced sample was naive T cells sorted from blood. The CDR3 is CASSQEFGAGYGYTF. The CDR3 DNA reads TGTGCCAGCAGCCAAGAATTCGGGGCGGGCTATGGCTACACCTTC.